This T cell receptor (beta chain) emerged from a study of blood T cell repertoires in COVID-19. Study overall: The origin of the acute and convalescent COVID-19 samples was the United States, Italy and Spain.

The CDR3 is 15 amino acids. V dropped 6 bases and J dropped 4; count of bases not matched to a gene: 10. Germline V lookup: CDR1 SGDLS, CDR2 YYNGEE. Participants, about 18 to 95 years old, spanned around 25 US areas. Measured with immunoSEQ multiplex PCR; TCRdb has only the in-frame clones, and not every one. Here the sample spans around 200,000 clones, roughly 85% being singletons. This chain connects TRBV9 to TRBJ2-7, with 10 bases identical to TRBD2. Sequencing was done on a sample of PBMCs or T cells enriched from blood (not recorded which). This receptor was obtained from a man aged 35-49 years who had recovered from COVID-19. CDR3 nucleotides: TGTGCCAGCACCCAGTATGCTAGCGGGAGTTACGAGCAGTACTTC. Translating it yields CASTQYASGSYEQYF.